A single sample is the source of the 26 T cell receptor beta chains below, sequenced in a study of cytomegalovirus exposure and HLA in healthy donors. 13 Jbeta primers and 60 Vbeta primers were used for the PCR. Generated by immunoSEQ multiplex PCR, the TCRdb table keeps only in-frame clones and is missing some. This table holds around 91,000 clones, around 80% found once. The sample was PBMCs. These receptor sequences come from a male donor in good health and CMV-seropositive.

This clone has just one count. The rearrangement uses TRBV19 and TRBJ1-1; 9 bases agree with TRBD1. The V and J ends lost 5 bases and 5 bases, in that order; junction bases with no gene match: 6. This CDR3 has 14 residues. Germline CDR1 reads LNHDA; CDR2 reads SQIVND (reference sequence). CDR3 in DNA: TGTGCCAGTAGTCCCACAGGGGGCGGAACTGAAGCTTTCTTT. The encoded protein is CASSPTGGGTEAFF.

This rearrangement joins TRBV27 to TRBJ2-1, with 7 bases matching TRBD1. This CDR3 contains 13 residues. V dropped 2 bases and J dropped 7; count of bases not matched to a gene: 2. Germline loops: CDR1 MNHEY, CDR2 SMNVEV (reference sequence). This CDR3 is CASSLQGVNEQFF. The CDR3, as DNA: TGTGCCAGCAGTTTACAGGGGGTGAATGAGCAGTTCTTC.

The chain has TRBV2 and TRBJ1-6; 9 bases are a match to TRBD1. Per the germline V gene, CDR1 is SNHLY and CDR2 is FYNNEI. Germline trimming cut 4 bases from V and 3 bases from J; bases unmatched to any gene: 13. The CDR3 loop spans 19 amino acids. Written as DNA, the CDR3 is TGTGCCAGCAGTGGAATACCGGGACAGGGATTTGGCTATAATTCACCCCTCCACTTT. Its protein product is CASSGIPGQGFGYNSPLHF.

The J gene is TRBJ1-1, the V gene TRBV5-4; weak D call: TRBD1 (5 bases). Deletions cut 0 bases from V and 11 bases from J, with 14 bases between. Germline V gives CDR1 SGHNT, CDR2 YYREEE (reference sequence). The CDR3 contains 13 residues. The DNA for the CDR3 is TGTGCCAGCAGCTTGGTGTTGGGGGGGGAGGCTTTCTTT. Translating it yields CASSLVLGGEAFF.

The sample holds one count of this clone. This chain connects TRBV4-1 to TRBJ2-3; D remains ambiguous. V lost 4 bases, J lost 1 base, and 6 bases lay in between. CDR1 is MGHRA and CDR2 is YSYEKL in the germline V gene. The CDR3 is made up of 13 amino acids. The CDR3, as DNA: TGCGCCAGCAGCCTTCAGGGCACAGATACGCAGTATTTT. The encoded protein is CASSLQGTDTQYF.

The V gene is TRBV28, the J gene TRBJ2-5; D perhaps matches TRBD2 (6 bases). CDR3 length: 13 residues. Germline V gives CDR1 MDHEN, CDR2 SYDVKM. Trimming stripped 7 bases from V and 4 bases from J, with 13 bases between. The CDR3 is CASISGGSETQYF. CDR3 nucleotides: TGTGCCAGCATATCTGGGGGGTCAGAGACCCAGTACTTC.

The rearrangement uses TRBV11-2 and TRBJ2-7; 11 positions match TRBD2. This CDR3 has 17 residues. Trimming at V came to 6 bases and at J to 2 bases, leaving 12 bases not matched to a gene. Per the germline V gene, CDR1 is SGHAT and CDR2 is FQNNGV. CDR3 region: CASRGTSGRWTPYEQYF. CDR3 DNA: TGTGCCAGCAGGGGGACTAGCGGCAGATGGACTCCCTACGAGCAGTACTTC.

V and J are TRBV27 and TRBJ1-2; D perhaps matches TRBD1 (6 bases). The ends were cut back, 5 bases at V and 6 bases at J, with 13 bases in the middle. The CDR3 sequence is 13 residues long. In germline, CDR1 is MNHEY, CDR2 SMNVEV (reference sequence). The CDR3 region has the DNA TGTGCCAGCAGTCCCCCGACAGGAGATGGCTACACCTTC. Protein product: CASSPPTGDGYTF.

The chain couples TRBV11-3 to TRBJ1-6; D ambiguous. The V gene's germline CDR1 is SGHNT and CDR2 YENEEA. V was trimmed by 0 bases and J by 7 bases, leaving 22 bases between them. This CDR3 contains 19 residues. The chain's CDR3 is CASSLEGSSTRRWNSPLHF. In DNA form, the CDR3 reads TGTGCCAGCAGCTTAGAGGGTAGCTCCACGAGGAGATGGAATTCACCCCTCCACTTT.

This chain uses TRBV20-1 with TRBJ2-7, with TRBD1 identical over 7 bases. This CDR3 comprises 11 residues. With V trimmed by 8 bases and J by 6 bases, 7 bases remained unmatched. The germline gives CDR1 DFQATT, CDR2 SNEGSKA (reference sequence). This CDR3 reads CSTNRGREQYF. The CDR3 region has the DNA TGCAGTACAAACAGGGGTCGCGAGCAGTACTTC.

The genes are TRBV11-2 and TRBJ2-3; TRBD1 aligns across 8 bases. Germline-derived CDR1 and CDR2 are SGHAT and FQNNGV. The CDR3 length is 16 residues. J was trimmed by 4 bases and V by 5 bases; bases with no gene match: 11. In DNA, the CDR3 is TGTGCCAGCAGCGGAGTTCGGCAGGGGGCTTCAGATACGCAGTATTTT. This gives the protein CASSGVRQGASDTQYF. The full variable domain, with the rest looked up from reference TRBV11-2 and TRBJ2-3, is EAGVAQSPRYKIIEKRQSVAFWCNPISGHATLYWYQQILGQGPKLLIQFQNNGVVDDSQLPKDRFSAERLKGVDSTLKIQPAKLEDSAVYLCASSGVRQGASDTQYFGPGTRLTVL.

The genes are TRBV30 and TRBJ2-2; 7 positions agree with TRBD2. The J segment lost 7 bases and the V segment lost 2 bases, leaving 4 bases of the junction unmatched. Germline-derived CDR1 and CDR2 are GTSNPN and SVGIG (reference sequence). This CDR3 region has 13 residues. The CDR3 here is CAWSSGNGGELFF. The CDR3 coding sequence is TGTGCCTGGAGTAGCGGGAACGGCGGGGAGCTGTTTTTT.

This chain joins TRBV11-2 and TRBJ1-5; D is unresolved. Germline V gene data show CDR1 as SGHAT and CDR2 as FQNNGV. The CDR3 runs 13 residues. The V gene lost 5 bases and the J gene lost 7 bases, with 12 bases spanning the gap. The CDR3 sequence: CASSPEVNQPQHF. The CDR3 region has the DNA TGTGCCAGCAGCCCGGAGGTGAACCAGCCCCAGCATTTT.

This chain's CDR3 is CSVGPGQGVEGYTF. The CDR3, as DNA: TGCAGCGTCGGTCCGGGACAGGGTGTAGAGGGCTACACCTTC. V and J are TRBV29-1 and TRBJ1-2; 9 bases align to TRBD1. This CDR3 contains 14 residues. The germline V gene has CDR1 SQVTM and CDR2 ANQGSEA. Unmatched junction bases numbered 13, after V lost 6 bases and J lost 8 bases.

The chain recombines TRBV6-5 with TRBJ2-1; D is possibly TRBD2 (7 bases). Germline V gene data show CDR1 as MNHEY and CDR2 as SVGAGI. The V gene lost 2 bases and the J gene lost 7 bases, with 12 bases spanning the gap. The CDR3 is made up of 14 amino acids. CDR3: CASSYGGASNEQFF. CDR3 DNA: TGTGCCAGCAGTTACGGGGGGGCGAGTAATGAGCAGTTCTTC.

In its sample, this clone was seen a few times. The chain uses TRBV5-6 and TRBJ2-3, with 10 bases aligning to TRBD2. The CDR3 is made up of 16 amino acids. The J segment lost 4 bases and the V segment lost 4 bases, leaving 9 bases of the junction unmatched. Germline V gene sequence: CDR1 SGHDT, CDR2 YYEEEE. CDR3 in amino acids: CASSLETSGWADTQYF. The CDR3 DNA reads TGTGCCAGCAGCCTCGAGACTAGCGGGTGGGCAGATACGCAGTATTTT.

This chain connects TRBV19 to TRBJ2-5; the match to TRBD1 covers 7 bases. CDR3 length: 13 residues. V was clipped by 8 bases and J by 4 bases; unmatched bases: 7. From germline, CDR1 is LNHDA and CDR2 SQIVND (reference sequence). CDR3 residues: CASGDSLGETQYF. The CDR3, as DNA: TGTGCCAGTGGGGACAGTTTGGGAGAGACCCAGTACTTC.

The rearrangement joins TRBV13 to TRBJ2-3; TRBD2 might be the D (5 bases). This CDR3 region has 15 residues. The V and J ends lost 1 base and 2 bases respectively, with 10 bases between them. CDR1 and CDR2 from the germline V gene are PRHDT and FYEKMQ (reference sequence). CDR3 residues: CASSLALETTDTQYF. As DNA, the CDR3 is TGTGCCAGCAGCTTAGCACTAGAGACCACAGATACGCAGTATTTT.

The V and J genes are TRBV19 and TRBJ1-2, with 8 bases identical to TRBD1. This CDR3 spans 14 amino acids. Germline V gives CDR1 LNHDA, CDR2 SQIVND (reference sequence). The V and J ends lost 3 bases and 8 bases, in that order; junction bases with no gene match: 8. The DNA for the CDR3 is TGTGCCAGTAGTATCGGGACAGGACTAGGGGGCTACACCTTC. This gives the protein CASSIGTGLGGYTF.

This clone turned up a few times. The chain is built from TRBV14 and TRBJ2-1, with 13 positions matching TRBD2. Per the germline V gene, CDR1 is SGHDN and CDR2 is FVKESK. V lost 4 bases and J lost 9; bases outside the gene matches: 6. The CDR3 totals 15 residues. The CDR3 loop is CASSPTSGGAREQFF. DNA of the CDR3: TGTGCCAGCAGCCCCACTAGCGGGGGGGCCCGTGAGCAGTTCTTC.

This clone has a single count. The chain is built from TRBV27 and TRBJ2-3; 7 bases agree with TRBD2. With 4 bases clipped from V and 1 base from J, the junction kept 23 bases outside the gene matches. The germline CDR1 and CDR2 sequences are MNHEY and SMNVEV (reference sequence). The CDR3 consists of 21 residues. CDR3 DNA: TGTGCCAGCAGTTCACCCCTCAGAACCCCCCAGCGGGGCTACGGCACAGATACGCAGTATTTT. Protein: CASSSPLRTPQRGYGTDTQYF.

DNA of the CDR3: TGTGCCAGCAGCTTATCGGGGATGGAGACCCAGTACTTC. It is translated as CASSLSGMETQYF. V is TRBV11-2 and J is TRBJ2-5; D possibly corresponds to TRBD2 (5 bases). This CDR3 contains 13 residues. CDR1 is SGHAT, CDR2 FQNNGV, per germline. Trimming removed 2 bases from V and 5 bases from J, with 9 bases in between.

This clone was seen a single time. V usage is TRBV18 and J usage is TRBJ2-5; 7 bases are a match to TRBD1. The length of the CDR3 is 14 residues. Germline CDR1 is KGHSH and CDR2 is LQKENI. V was clipped by 4 bases and J by 2 bases; unmatched bases: 4. In nucleotides, the CDR3 is TGTGCCAGCTCACAGAAGGACAGGCAAGAGACCCAGTACTTC. It specifies CASSQKDRQETQYF.

The V call is TRBV6-6, the J call TRBJ2-5; no definite D call. The length of the CDR3 is 15 residues. Trimming cost V 4 bases and J 4 bases, with 16 bases left between them. Germline V CDR1 and CDR2: MNHNY, SVGAGI (reference sequence). In nucleotides, the CDR3 is TGTGCCAGCAGTTGGTCTAGTCTGCCGGGAGAGACCCAGTACTTC. As protein: CASSWSSLPGETQYF.

This clone was seen a few times. This chain links TRBV5-8 with TRBJ1-4; D is perhaps TRBD1 (6 bases). Trimming took 4 bases from V and 6 from J, leaving 19 bases between them. This CDR3 region has 16 residues. Germline V lookup: CDR1 SGHTS, CDR2 YDEGEE. CDR3 in DNA: TGTGCCAGCAGCCCGGGCCCCACAGGGTCGGATGAAAAACTGTTTTTT. It specifies CASSPGPTGSDEKLFF. Combining the CDR3 with reference TRBV5-8 and TRBJ1-4 gives the whole variable domain EAGVTQSPTHLIKTRGQQATLRCSPISGHTSVYWYQQALGLGLQFLLWYDEGEERNRGNFPPRFSGRQFPNYSSELNVNALELEDSALYLCASSPGPTGSDEKLFFGSGTQLSVL.

The genes are TRBV6-1 and TRBJ2-2; 9 bases match TRBD2. CDR1 MNHNS and CDR2 SASEGT come from the germline V gene. CDR3 length equals 15 residues. V shed 7 bases and J 3 bases; nucleotides not matched to a gene: 6. DNA of the CDR3: TGTGCCAGCACTACGGGACTAGCAGACACCGGGGAGCTGTTTTTT. Translating gives CASTTGLADTGELFF.